The source of this T cell receptor beta chain is a study of early T cells in non-severe SARS-CoV-2 infection (dated by TCRdb to about 2021). Study-wide context: TCR sequencing used bulk RNA from unsorted whole blood, so alpha and beta chains could not be paired.

Libraries were made using 5' RACE. The reads were generated on a NextSeq 500. Unique molecular identifiers were attached to individual cDNA molecules in the TCR library protocol so that sequencing error and PCR bias could be corrected. Both TCR alpha and beta chains were sequenced, and tight co-correlation was observed between alpha and beta sequence abundances in each sample. The paper's data handling went like this. V gene, J gene and CDR3 annotation of TCR sequences was performed with Decombinator V4. Expanded TCRs were defined as changing significantly between any two time points under a Poisson model with p below 0.0001. Abundances of TCRs were expressed as counts per million after normalisation to the total number of TCRs sequenced in each sample. MAIT TCRs were defined by TRAV1-2 paired with TRAJ12, TRAJ20 or TRAJ33, and iNKT TCRs by TRAV10 paired with TRAJ18. VDJdb, accessed 1 November 2021, was searched for CMV, EBV and SARS-CoV-2 annotated TCRs, with TCRs annotated for multiple antigens excluded. In-frame beta chains were kept once TCRdb had trimmed the public reads at Q25 with fastp and called clones with MiXCR. Identical CDR3 proteins give one entry, which carries the most common genes and DNA. The V and J calls and clone size come from TCRdb's table, not from the authors' own analysis. For this sample the table gives 51,000 or so distinct CDR3 sequences, of which 8% to 13% were detected only once. About 13% of the sample rests with the top ten.

Notes on this clonotype: The antigen this receptor binds is unknown. Base quality data are lacking; no much larger clone is found one base away.

The study was a case-control design nested within a healthcare worker cohort in London, UK, with weekly nasopharyngeal swab PCR tests and blood sampling. Healthcare workers were recruited between 23 and 31 March 2020, during the week of the UK lockdown, and were followed weekly for up to roughly 15 weeks. V lost 6 bases and J lost 4 bases, and the count of bases not matched to a germline gene is 6. Reading the germline V gene (reference sequence) gives CDR1 DFQATT and CDR2 SNEGSKA. Counted from cysteine to phenylalanine, this CDR3 has 13 amino acids. Of the read, only the CDR3 DNA is kept; its 39 bases are in frame from base 1. General findings and caveats noted by the study authors: VDJdb matching was skewed toward anti-spike CD8 responses and likely underestimated virus-specific expansions, missing private and CD4 specificities.

The sequence joins TRBV20-1 to TRBJ2-5, with TRBD2 matching 9 junction bases. Specimen: whole blood. This sequence originates from an adult who was a healthcare worker with PCR-confirmed SARS-CoV-2 infection or an uninfected control (not recorded which). The CDR3 sequence is CSAGTSFVETQYF. The sequence in DNA is TGCAGTGCGGGGACTAGCTTTGTAGAGACCCAGTACTTC.